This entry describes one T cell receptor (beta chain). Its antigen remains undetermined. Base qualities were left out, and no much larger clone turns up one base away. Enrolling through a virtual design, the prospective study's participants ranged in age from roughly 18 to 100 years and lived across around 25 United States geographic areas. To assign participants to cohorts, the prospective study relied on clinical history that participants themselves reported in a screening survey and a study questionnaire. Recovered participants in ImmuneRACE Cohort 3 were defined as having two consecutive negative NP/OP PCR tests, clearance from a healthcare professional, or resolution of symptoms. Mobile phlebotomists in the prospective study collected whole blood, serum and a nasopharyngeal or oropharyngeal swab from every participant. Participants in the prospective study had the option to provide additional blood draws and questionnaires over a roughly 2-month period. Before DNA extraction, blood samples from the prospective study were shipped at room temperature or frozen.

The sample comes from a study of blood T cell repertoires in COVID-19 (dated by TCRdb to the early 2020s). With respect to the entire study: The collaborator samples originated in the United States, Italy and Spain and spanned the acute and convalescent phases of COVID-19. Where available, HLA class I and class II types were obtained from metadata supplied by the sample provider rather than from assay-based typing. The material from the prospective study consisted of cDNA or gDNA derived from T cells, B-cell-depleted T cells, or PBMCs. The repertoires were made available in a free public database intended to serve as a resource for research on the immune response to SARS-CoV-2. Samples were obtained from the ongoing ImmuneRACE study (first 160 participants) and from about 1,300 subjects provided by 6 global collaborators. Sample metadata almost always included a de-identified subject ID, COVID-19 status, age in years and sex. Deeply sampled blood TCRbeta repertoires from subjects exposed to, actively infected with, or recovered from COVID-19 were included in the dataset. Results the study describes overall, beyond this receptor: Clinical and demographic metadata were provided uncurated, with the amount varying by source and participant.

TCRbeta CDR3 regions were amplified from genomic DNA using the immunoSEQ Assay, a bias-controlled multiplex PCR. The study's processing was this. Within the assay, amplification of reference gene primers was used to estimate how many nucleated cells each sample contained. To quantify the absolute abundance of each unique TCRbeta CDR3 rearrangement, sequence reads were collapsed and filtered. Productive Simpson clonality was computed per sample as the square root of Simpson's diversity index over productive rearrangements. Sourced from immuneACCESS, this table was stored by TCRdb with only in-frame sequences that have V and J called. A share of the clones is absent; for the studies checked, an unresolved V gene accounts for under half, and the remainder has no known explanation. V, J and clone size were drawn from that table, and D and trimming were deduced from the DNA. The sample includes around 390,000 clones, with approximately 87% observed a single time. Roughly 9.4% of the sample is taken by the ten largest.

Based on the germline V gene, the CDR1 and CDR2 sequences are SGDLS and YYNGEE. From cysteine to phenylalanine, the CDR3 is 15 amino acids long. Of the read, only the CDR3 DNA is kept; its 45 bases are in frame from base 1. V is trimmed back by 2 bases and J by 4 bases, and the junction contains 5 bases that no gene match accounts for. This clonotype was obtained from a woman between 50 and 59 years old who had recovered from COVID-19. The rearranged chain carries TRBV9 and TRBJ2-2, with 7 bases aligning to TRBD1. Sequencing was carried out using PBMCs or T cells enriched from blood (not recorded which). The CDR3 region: CASSVRQGATGELFF. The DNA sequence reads TGTGCCAGCAGCGTTAGACAGGGAGCCACCGGGGAGCTGTTTTTT.